This T cell receptor (beta chain) stems from a study of human T cells and chemical hapten exposure. Overall study context: Patients were given diphenylcyclopropenone on the scalp weekly across the approximately 24-week study. Study results and limitations: The number of TCRs over 1 in 1000 frequency stayed unchanged after DPC. Controls had significantly fewer large CDR3 similarity clusters than were formed by expanded TCRs.

Library preparation tagged each individual cDNA molecule with a unique molecular identifier. TCRdb itself ran the RACE reads through MiXCR, one entry per CDR3 protein. In the table there are tens of thousands of distinct CDR3 sequences, 11% of which are singletons. Time point in this sample: patch test 3, about 24 weeks after DPC sensitization. Regarding treatment: therapeutic diphenylcyclopropenone sensitization with weekly scalp DPC. Details on this clonotype: Its antigen is as yet unknown.

The TCR was taken from a woman aged 50 to 60 with alopecia areata. Some clones in this sample may be carry-over from other donors' samples. Sequenced here: whole blood, sampled in connection with sensitization to the hapten diphenylcyclopropenone (DPC).

The CDR3 here is CASSPTGTVGEQYF. The DNA for the CDR3 is TGTGCCAGCAGCCCGACGGGGACGGTGGGCGAGCAGTACTTC. This sequence joins TRBV12-3 or TRBV12-4 and TRBJ2-7; the D gene could be TRBD1 or TRBD2 (5 bases each). V was trimmed by 6 bases and J by 6 bases, leaving 18 bases between them. The CDR3 spans 14 residues.